The clone carrying this T cell receptor beta chain was observed many times. This specimen belongs to a study of metastatic and nonmetastatic thyroid tumors. Treatment of any kind had been given to no patient before thyroid surgery. Original methodology: Clinicopathological groups differed in CDR3, with these differences serving to build a distant-metastasis classifier for papillary thyroid cancer. With MiXCR, TCRdb called clones anew from the PCR reads. The V and J calls were not made by the authors but by TCRdb's processing. The sample has 45,000 or so clones; roughly 3.9% are singletons. This CDR3 is 19 amino acids long. V was pared by 3 bases and J by 0 bases, with 7 bases of the junction left unmatched. From germline, CDR1 is SGHAT and CDR2 FQNNGV.

The receptor was isolated from a female donor with papillary thyroid cancer or a benign thyroid nodule (not recorded which). Some clones in this sample may be carry-over from other donors' samples. The chain has TRBV11-2 and TRBJ2-1; 14 nucleotides match TRBD2. Sequenced: blood. The CDR3 DNA is TGTGCCAGCAGCTTTCCGGGACTAGCGGGAGACAGCTCCTACAATGAGCAGTTCTTC. Translation: CASSFPGLAGDSSYNEQFF. The variable domain in full, with the rest retrieved from reference TRBV11-2 and TRBJ2-1, is EAGVAQSPRYKIIEKRQSVAFWCNPISGHATLYWYQQILGQGPKLLIQFQNNGVVDDSQLPKDRFSAERLKGVDSTLKIQPAKLEDSAVYLCASSFPGLAGDSSYNEQFFGPGTRLTVL.